This entry features one T cell receptor beta chain sequence. What it binds is not known. V was clipped by 3 bases and J by 5 bases, with 10 bases between them. This CDR3 is built from 13 residues. CDR1 MNHNS and CDR2 SASEGT come from the germline V gene. The data were taken from a study of cytotoxic CD8 clonotypes in ibrutinib-treated CLL. Overall study: With a range of 6 to 36, the median treatment time before response samples were taken was more than nine months. The study recorded mean values of almost 260,000 productive templates and 94,082 productive rearrangements per sample. Regarding the study as a whole: Investigators sampled sustained-remission and progressing patients at differing times.

Assay: immunoSEQ multiplex PCR; the TCRdb copy retains only in-frame clones and omits some. Among just over 200,000 clones listed, just over 70% were seen once. The sample here was PBMCs, taken after 12 months of ibrutinib treatment. The source of this sequence is a human donor with chronic lymphocytic leukemia. The chain employs TRBV6-1 and TRBJ1-1; maybe TRBD1 (5 bases). The DNA for the CDR3 is TGTGCCAGCAGTGATATCCGGGGGACTGAAGCTTTCTTT. Translation: CASSDIRGTEAFF.